This TCR beta chain appears in the sequencing data of a study of early T cells in non-severe SARS-CoV-2 infection. Study overall: Sequencing of bulk RNA from unsorted whole blood was done, without chain pairing. Broader study findings: VDJdb-based annotation leaned toward anti-spike CD8 responses and missed private and CD4 specificities.

The TCR library protocol was used to attach unique molecular identifiers. These identifiers were attached to individual cDNA molecules. One entry per CDR3 protein results from TCRdb running MiXCR on the 5' RACE reads. Of some 90,000 distinct CDR3 sequences listed, about 16% are singletons. This clonotype was observed many times. Its specificity is unknown. This CDR3 region has 14 residues. V was shortened by 3 bases and J by 0 bases, with 7 bases between the two germline ends. CDR1 and CDR2 from the germline V gene are MNHEY and SMNVEV (reference sequence). The TCR sequence derives from an adult who was a healthcare worker with PCR-confirmed SARS-CoV-2 infection or an uninfected control (not recorded which). Sequencing input: whole blood. The chain recombines TRBV27 with TRBJ2-3; D remains ambiguous. CDR3 sequence reads: CASSFNPSTDTQYF. The CDR3 bases are TGTGCCAGCAGTTTTAACCCTAGCACAGATACGCAGTATTTT.